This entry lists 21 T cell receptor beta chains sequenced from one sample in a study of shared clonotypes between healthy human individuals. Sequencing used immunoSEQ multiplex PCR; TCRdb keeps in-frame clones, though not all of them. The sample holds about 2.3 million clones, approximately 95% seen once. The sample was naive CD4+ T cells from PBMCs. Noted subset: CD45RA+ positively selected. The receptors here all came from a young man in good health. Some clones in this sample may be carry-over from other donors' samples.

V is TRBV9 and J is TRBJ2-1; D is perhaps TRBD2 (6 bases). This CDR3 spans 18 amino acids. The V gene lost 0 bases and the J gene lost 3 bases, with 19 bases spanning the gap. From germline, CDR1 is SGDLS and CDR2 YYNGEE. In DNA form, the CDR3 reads TGTGCCAGCAGCGTAGCTTACGCGGCGGGGCTAGGCTACAATGAGCAGTTCTTC. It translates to CASSVAYAAGLGYNEQFF.

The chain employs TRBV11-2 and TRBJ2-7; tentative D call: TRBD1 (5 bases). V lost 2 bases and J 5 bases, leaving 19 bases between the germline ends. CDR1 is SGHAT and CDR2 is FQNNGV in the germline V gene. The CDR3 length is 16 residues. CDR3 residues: CASSLMGRVSSHEQYF. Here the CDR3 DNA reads TGTGCCAGCAGCTTAATGGGCAGGGTTTCATCCCACGAGCAGTACTTC.

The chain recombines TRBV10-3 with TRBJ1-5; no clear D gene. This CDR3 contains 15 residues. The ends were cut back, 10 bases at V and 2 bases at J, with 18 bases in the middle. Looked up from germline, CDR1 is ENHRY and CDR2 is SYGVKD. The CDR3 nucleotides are TGTGCCAGCCGGCAGGCGGCTGAGGGCAATCAGCCCCAGCATTTT. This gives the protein CASRQAAEGNQPQHF.

The CDR3 spells CASHNQAQLQPQHF. CDR3 nucleotide sequence: TGTGCCAGCCATAACCAGGCCCAGCTACAGCCCCAGCATTTT. The V call is TRBV6-1, the J call TRBJ1-5; D not resolved. The germline CDR1 and CDR2 sequences are MNHNS and SASEGT. V dropped 8 bases and J dropped 7 bases, with 18 bases sitting between them. The CDR3 loop spans 14 amino acids.

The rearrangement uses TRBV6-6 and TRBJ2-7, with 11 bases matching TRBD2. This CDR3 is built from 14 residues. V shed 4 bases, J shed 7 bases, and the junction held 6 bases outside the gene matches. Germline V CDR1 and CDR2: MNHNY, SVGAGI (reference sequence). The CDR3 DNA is TGTGCCAGCAGTTCACTAGCGGGAGCAGGTGAGCAGTACTTC. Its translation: CASSSLAGAGEQYF.

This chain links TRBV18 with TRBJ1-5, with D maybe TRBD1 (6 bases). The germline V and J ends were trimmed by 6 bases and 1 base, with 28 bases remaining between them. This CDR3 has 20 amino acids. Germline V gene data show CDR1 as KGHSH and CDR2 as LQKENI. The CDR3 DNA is TGTGCCAGCTCCCCGGGCTCGCCGGGGGGCCGGTTGGGCAGCAATCAGCCCCAGCATTTT. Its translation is CASSPGSPGGRLGSNQPQHF.

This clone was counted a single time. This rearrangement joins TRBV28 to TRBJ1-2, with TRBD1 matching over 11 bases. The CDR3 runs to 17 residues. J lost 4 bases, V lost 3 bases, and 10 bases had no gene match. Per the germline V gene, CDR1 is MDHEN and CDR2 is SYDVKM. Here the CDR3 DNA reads TGTGCCAGCAGTTTTGGGGGACAGGGGGTAACTGTCTATGGCTACACCTTC. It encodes CASSFGGQGVTVYGYTF.

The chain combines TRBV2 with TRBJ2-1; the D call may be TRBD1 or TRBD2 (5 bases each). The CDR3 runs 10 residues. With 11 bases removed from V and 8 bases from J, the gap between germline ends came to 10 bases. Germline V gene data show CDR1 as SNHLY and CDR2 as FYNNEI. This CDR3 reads CAAGGYEQFF. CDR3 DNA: TGTGCCGCTGGGGGATATGAGCAGTTCTTC.

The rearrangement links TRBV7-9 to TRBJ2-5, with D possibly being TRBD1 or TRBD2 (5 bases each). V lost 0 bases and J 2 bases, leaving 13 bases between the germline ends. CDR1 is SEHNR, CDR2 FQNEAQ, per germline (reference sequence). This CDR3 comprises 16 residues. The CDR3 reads CASSLAPGRSQETQYF. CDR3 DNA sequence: TGTGCCAGCAGCTTAGCCCCGGGACGGTCACAAGAGACCCAGTACTTC.

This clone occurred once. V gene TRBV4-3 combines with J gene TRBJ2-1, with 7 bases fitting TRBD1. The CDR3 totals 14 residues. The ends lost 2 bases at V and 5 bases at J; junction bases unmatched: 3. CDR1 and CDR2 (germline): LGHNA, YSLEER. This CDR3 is CASSQPGQHNEQFF. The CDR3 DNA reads TGCGCCAGCAGCCAACCGGGACAGCACAATGAGCAGTTCTTC.

CDR3 sequence reads: CASSTGYPYNEQFF. CDR3 nucleotide sequence: TGTGCCAGCAGCACAGGGTACCCCTACAATGAGCAGTTCTTC. The gene calls are TRBV9 and TRBJ2-1, with D possibly TRBD1 on 6 matching bases. The CDR3 runs to 14 residues. V shed 4 bases and J shed 2 bases, with 10 bases lying between them. Germline V gene sequence: CDR1 SGDLS, CDR2 YYNGEE.

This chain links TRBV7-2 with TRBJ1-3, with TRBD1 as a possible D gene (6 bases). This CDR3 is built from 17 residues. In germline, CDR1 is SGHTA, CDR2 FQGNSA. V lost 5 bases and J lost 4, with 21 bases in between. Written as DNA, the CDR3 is TGTGCCAGCAGCACTCAACAGGGACTGTGGTACGGAAACACCATATATTTT. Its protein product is CASSTQQGLWYGNTIYF.

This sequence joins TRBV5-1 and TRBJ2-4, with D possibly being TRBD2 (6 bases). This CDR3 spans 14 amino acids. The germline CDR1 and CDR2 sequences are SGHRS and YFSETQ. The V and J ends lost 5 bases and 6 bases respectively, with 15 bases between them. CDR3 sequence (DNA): TGCGCCAGCAGTTCCCGGGACTCCGGAAACATTCAGTACTTC. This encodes CASSSRDSGNIQYF.

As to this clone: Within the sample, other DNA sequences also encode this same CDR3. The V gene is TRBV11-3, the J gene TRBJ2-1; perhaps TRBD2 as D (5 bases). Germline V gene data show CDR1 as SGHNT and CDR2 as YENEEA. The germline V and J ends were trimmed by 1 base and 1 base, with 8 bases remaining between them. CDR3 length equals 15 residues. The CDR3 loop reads CASSLAGSSYNEQFF. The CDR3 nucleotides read TGTGCCAGCAGCTTAGCGGGATCTTCCTACAATGAGCAGTTCTTC.

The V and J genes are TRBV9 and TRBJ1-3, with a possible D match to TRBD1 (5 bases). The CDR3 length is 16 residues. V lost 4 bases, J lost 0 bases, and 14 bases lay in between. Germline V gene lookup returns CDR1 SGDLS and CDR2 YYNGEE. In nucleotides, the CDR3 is TGTGCCAGCAGCCCAGGACACAGAACCTCTGGAAACACCATATATTTT. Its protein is CASSPGHRTSGNTIYF.

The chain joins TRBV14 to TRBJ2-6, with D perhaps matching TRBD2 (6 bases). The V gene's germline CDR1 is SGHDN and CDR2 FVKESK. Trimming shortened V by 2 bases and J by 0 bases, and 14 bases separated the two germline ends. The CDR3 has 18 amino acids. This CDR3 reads CASSQMSGPSSGANVLTF. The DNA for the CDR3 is TGTGCCAGCAGCCAAATGAGCGGGCCGAGCTCTGGGGCCAACGTCCTGACTTTC.

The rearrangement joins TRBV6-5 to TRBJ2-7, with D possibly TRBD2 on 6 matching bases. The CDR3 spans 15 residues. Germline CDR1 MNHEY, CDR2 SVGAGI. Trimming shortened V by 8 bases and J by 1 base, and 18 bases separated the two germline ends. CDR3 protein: CASEPDGGNSYEQYF. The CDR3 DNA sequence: TGTGCCAGCGAACCAGACGGGGGTAATTCCTACGAGCAGTACTTC.

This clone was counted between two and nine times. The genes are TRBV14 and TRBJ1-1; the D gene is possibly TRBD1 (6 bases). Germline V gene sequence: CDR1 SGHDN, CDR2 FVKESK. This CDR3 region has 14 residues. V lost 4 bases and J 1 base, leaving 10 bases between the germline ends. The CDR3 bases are TGTGCCAGCAGCCCCCTGACAGGGAACACTGAAGCTTTCTTT. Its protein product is CASSPLTGNTEAFF.

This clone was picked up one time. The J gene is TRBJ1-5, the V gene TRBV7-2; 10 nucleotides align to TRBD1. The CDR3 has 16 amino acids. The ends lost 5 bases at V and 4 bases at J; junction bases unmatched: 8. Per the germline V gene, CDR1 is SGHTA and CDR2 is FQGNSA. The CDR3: CASSPQTGGGNQPQHF. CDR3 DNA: TGTGCCAGCAGCCCTCAGACAGGGGGCGGTAATCAGCCCCAGCATTTT.

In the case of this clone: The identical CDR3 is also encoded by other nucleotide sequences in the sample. The CDR3 sequence: CASSGDRGNTEAFF. Written as DNA, the CDR3 is TGCGCCAGCAGCGGCGACAGGGGTAACACTGAAGCTTTCTTT. The V and J genes are TRBV5-1 and TRBJ1-1; 8 nucleotides match TRBD1. The germline CDR1 and CDR2 sequences are SGHRS and YFSETQ. The V and J ends lost 4 bases and 2 bases, in that order; junction bases with no gene match: 4. The CDR3 runs 14 residues.

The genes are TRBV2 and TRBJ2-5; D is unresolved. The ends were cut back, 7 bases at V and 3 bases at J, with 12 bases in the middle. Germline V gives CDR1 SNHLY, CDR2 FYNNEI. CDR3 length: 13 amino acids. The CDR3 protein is CASTRHDKETQYF. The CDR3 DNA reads TGTGCCAGCACGCGCCACGATAAAGAGACCCAGTACTTC.